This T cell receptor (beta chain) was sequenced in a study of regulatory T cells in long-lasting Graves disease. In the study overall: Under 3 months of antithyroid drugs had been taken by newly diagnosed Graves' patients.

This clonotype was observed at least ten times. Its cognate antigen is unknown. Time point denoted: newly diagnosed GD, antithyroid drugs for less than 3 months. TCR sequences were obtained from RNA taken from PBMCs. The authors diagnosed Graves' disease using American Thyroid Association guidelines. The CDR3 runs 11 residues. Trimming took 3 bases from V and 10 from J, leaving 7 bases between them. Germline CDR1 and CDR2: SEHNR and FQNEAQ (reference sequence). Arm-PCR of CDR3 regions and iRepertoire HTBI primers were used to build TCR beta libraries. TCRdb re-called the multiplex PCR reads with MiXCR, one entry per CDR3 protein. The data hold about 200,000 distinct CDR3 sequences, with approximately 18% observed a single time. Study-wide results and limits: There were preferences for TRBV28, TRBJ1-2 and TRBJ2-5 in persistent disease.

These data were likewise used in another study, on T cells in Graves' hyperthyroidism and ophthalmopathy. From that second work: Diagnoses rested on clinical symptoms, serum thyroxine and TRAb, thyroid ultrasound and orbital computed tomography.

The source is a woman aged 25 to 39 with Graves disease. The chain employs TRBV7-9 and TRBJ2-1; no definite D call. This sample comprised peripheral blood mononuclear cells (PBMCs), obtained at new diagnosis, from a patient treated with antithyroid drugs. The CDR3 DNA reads TGTGCCAGCAGCTTTTTAGGGGAGCAGTTCTTC. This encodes CASSFLGEQFF.